Reported below is one T cell receptor (beta chain). Original analysis: Reference gene primer amplification gave nucleated cell count estimates. Sequenced by immunoSEQ multiplex PCR; TCRdb stores in-frame clones only, minus some. V and J calls and clone size are copied from that table; D and trimming were computed from the DNA. The sample has some 320,000 clones; less than 85% are singletons. The participants were between about 18 and 89 years old and came from 24 US areas. People in the exposed group encountered a COVID-19 case within 2 weeks before entering the study. The sample originates from a study of blood T cell repertoires in COVID-19. Study overall: The United States, Italy and Spain were the sources of the acute and convalescent COVID-19 samples.

This CDR3 spans 12 amino acids. Germline V gives CDR1 SNHLY, CDR2 FYNNEI. V shed 11 bases and J shed 3 bases, with 10 bases lying between them. V and J are TRBV2 and TRBJ1-4; D is possibly TRBD1 (5 bases). The sequenced sample consisted of PBMCs or T cells enriched from blood (not recorded which). The TCR was taken from a woman younger than 45 who had been exposed to COVID-19. The CDR3 reads CAGGEANEKLFF. The CDR3 bases are TGTGCCGGAGGGGAGGCTAATGAAAAACTGTTTTTT. Drawing the rest from reference TRBV2 and TRBJ1-4, the complete variable domain is EPEVTQTPSHQVTQMGQEVILRCVPISNHLYFYWYRQILGQKVEFLVSFYNNEISEKSEIFDDQFSVERPDGSNFTLKIRSTKLEDSAMYFCAGGEANEKLFFGSGTQLSVL.